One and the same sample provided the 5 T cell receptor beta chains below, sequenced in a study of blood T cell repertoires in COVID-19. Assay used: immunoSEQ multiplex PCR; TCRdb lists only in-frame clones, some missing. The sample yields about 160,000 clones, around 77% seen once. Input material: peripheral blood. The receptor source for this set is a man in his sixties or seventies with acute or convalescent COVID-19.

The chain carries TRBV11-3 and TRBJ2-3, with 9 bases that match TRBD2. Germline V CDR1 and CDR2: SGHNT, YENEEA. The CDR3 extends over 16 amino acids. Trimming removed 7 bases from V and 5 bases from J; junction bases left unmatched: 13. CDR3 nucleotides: TGTGCCAGCACCGTTAGGGTTGCGGGAGGGCAAGATACGCAGTATTTT. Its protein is CASTVRVAGGQDTQYF. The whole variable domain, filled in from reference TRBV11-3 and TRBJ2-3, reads EAGVVQSPRYKIIEKKQPVAFWCNPISGHNTLYWYLQNLGQGPELLIRYENEEAVDDSQLPKDRFSAERLKGVDSTLKIQPAELGDSAVYLCASTVRVAGGQDTQYFGPGTRLTVL.

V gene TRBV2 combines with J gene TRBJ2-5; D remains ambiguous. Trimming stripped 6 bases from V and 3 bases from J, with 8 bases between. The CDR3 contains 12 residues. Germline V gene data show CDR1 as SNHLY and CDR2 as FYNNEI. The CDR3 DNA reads TGTGCCAGCAGCGTACAAAAAGAGACCCAGTACTTC. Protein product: CASSVQKETQYF.

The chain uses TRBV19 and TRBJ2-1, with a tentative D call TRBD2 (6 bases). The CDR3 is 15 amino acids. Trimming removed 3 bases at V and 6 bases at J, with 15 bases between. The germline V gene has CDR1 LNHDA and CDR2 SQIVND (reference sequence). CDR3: CASSMDGGAGNEQFF. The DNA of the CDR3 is TGTGCCAGTAGTATGGATGGCGGGGCGGGCAATGAGCAGTTCTTC. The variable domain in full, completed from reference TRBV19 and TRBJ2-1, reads DGGITQSPKYLFRKEGQNVTLSCEQNLNHDAMYWYRQDPGQGLRLIYYSQIVNDFQKGDIAEGYSVSREKKESFPLTVTSAQKNPTAFYLCASSMDGGAGNEQFFGPGTRLTVL.

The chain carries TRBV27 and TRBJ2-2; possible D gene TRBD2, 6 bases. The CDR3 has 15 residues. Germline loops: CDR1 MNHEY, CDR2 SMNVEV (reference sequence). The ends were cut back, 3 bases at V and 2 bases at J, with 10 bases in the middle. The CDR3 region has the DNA TGTGCCAGCAGTTTCGGGGGACTCAACACCGGGGAGCTGTTTTTT. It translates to CASSFGGLNTGELFF.

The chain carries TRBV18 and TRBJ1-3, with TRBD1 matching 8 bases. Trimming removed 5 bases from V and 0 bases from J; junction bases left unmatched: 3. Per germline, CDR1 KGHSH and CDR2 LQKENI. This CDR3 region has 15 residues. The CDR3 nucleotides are TGTGCCAGCTCATCACAGGGGGACTCTGGAAACACCATATATTTT. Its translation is CASSSQGDSGNTIYF.